These T cell receptor beta chains were read from a single sample in a study of T cell changes during pregnancy in multiple sclerosis. Data came from immunoSEQ multiplex PCR; TCRdb stores just in-frame clones and leaves some out. The table includes approximately 46,000 clones, over 75% detected once. Sequencing was performed on CD8+ T cells from peripheral blood mononuclear cells, taken in the second trimester of pregnancy. These receptors were collected from a female donor with multiple sclerosis, enrolled in a pregnancy study. Each CDR3 is given with its conserved first and last residue. The D gene is left open where the match is weak. Expanded clones are given a class, and other clones once, few, many or no size at all.

D | J | V | size | CDR3 | DNA
TRBD2 | TRBJ2-1 | TRBV4-1 | once | CASSQVGGDEQFF | TGCGCCAGCAGCCAAGTCGGGGGGGATGAGCAGTTCTTC
NA | TRBJ1-1 | TRBV2 | NA | CASTRGGRGYTEAFF | TGTGCCAGCACCCGGGGAGGCCGGGGTTACACTGAAGCTTTCTTT
TRBD1 | TRBJ1-5 | TRBV5-6 | NA | CASSTGTGGQPQHF | TGTGCCAGCAGCACCGGGACAGGTGGGCAGCCCCAGCATTTT
NA | TRBJ2-6 | TRBV9 | NA | CASSVSRNPTGANVLTF | TGTGCCAGCAGCGTTTCCAGGAACCCCACTGGGGCCAACGTCCTGACTTTC
TRBD2 | TRBJ2-2 | TRBV9 | NA | CASSVQLAANTGELFF | TGTGCCAGCAGCGTACAACTAGCGGCGAACACCGGGGAGCTGTTTTTT
NA | TRBJ2-3 | TRBV2 | NA | CASRGEADRTDTQYF | TGTGCCAGCAGAGGAGAGGCCGACCGCACAGATACGCAGTATTTT
NA | TRBJ1-1 | TRBV14 | NA | CASSQDRGGTEAFF | TGTGCCAGCAGCCAAGATCGAGGGGGCACTGAAGCTTTCTTT
NA | TRBJ2-7 | TRBV27 | NA | CASSLVVGGEQYF | TGTGCCAGCAGTTTAGTGGTGGGGGGCGAGCAGTACTTC
NA | TRBJ1-1 | TRBV21-1 | NA | CASSNRHTGVNTEAFF | TGTGCCAGCAGCAATCGACATACAGGTGTGAACACTGAAGCTTTCTTT
NA | TRBJ1-2 | TRBV28 | NA | CASNQAGWGYTF | TGTGCCAGCAACCAAGCAGGGTGGGGCTACACCTTC
TRBD1 | TRBJ2-7 | TRBV18 | few | CASSPNLGQGAGYEQYF | TGTGCCAGCTCACCTAACCTGGGACAGGGGGCCGGATACGAGCAGTACTTC
TRBD1 | TRBJ2-5 | TRBV11-2 | NA | CASSLIPATGMETQYF | TGTGCCAGCAGCTTGATTCCTGCGACAGGGATGGAGACCCAGTACTTC
TRBD2 | TRBJ2-5 | TRBV9 | NA | CASNIAGEETQYF | TGTGCCAGCAATATAGCGGGGGAGGAGACCCAGTACTTC
TRBD2 | TRBJ2-1 | TRBV7-2 | NA | CASSSRLAGETYNEQFF | TGTGCCAGCAGCTCCCGACTAGCGGGGGAGACATACAATGAGCAGTTCTTC
NA | TRBJ2-2 | TRBV9 | NA | CASSVADYPNTGELFF | TGTGCCAGCAGCGTAGCGGACTATCCGAACACCGGGGAGCTGTTTTTT
NA | TRBJ2-1 | TRBV6-4 | NA | CASSDSDSNEQFF | TGTGCCAGCAGTGACTCAGACTCCAATGAGCAGTTCTTC
NA | TRBJ2-2 | TRBV5-4 | NA | CASSFERTGELFF | TGTGCCAGCAGCTTTGAGCGGACCGGGGAGCTGTTTTTT
NA | TRBJ2-1 | TRBV27 | NA | CASSFYGDNEQFF | TGTGCCAGCAGTTTCTATGGAGACAATGAGCAGTTCTTC
NA | TRBJ2-7 | TRBV2 | NA | CASSEALARSYEQYF | TGTGCCAGCAGTGAAGCGCTAGCACGGTCCTACGAGCAGTACTTC
NA | TRBJ1-5 | TRBV27 | NA | CASVEPQHF | TGTGCCAGCGTAGAGCCCCAGCATTTT
NA | TRBJ1-1 | TRBV6-1 | NA | CASSEFGQTRVNTEAFF | TGTGCCAGCAGTGAATTCGGACAGACCCGCGTGAACACTGAAGCTTTCTTT
NA | TRBJ2-1 | TRBV9 | NA | CASSVGVSYNEQFF | TGTGCCAGCAGCGTTGGAGTCTCCTACAATGAGCAGTTCTTC
NA | TRBJ1-1 | TRBV7-9 | NA | CASSLVGRVANTEVFF | TGTGCCAGCAGCTTAGTTGGGAGGGTCGCGAACACTGAAGTTTTCTTT
TRBD1 | TRBJ1-2 | TRBV5-1 | NA | CASSISGTGIDGYTF | TGCGCCAGCAGCATTTCCGGGACAGGTATTGATGGCTACACCTTC
NA | TRBJ2-5 | TRBV5-1 | NA | CASSLDQGGGGETQYF | TGCGCCAGCAGCTTGGACCAGGGGGGAGGTGGTGAGACCCAGTACTTC
NA | TRBJ2-5 | TRBV2 | NA | CASSDSSETQYF | TGTGCCAGCTCGGACTCATCAGAGACCCAGTACTTC
NA | TRBJ1-5 | TRBV5-8 | NA | CAGPPGQDQPQHF | TGTGCCGGACCCCCGGGACAAGATCAGCCCCAGCATTTT
TRBD1 | TRBJ2-7 | TRBV6-5 | NA | CASGPTGSYEQYF | TGTGCCAGCGGCCCGACAGGGTCCTACGAGCAGTACTTC
TRBD2 | TRBJ2-1 | TRBV13 | once | CASSLGAGGPYNEQFF | TGTGCCAGCAGCTTAGGGGCGGGGGGGCCTTACAATGAGCAGTTCTTC
NA | TRBJ2-1 | TRBV5-1 | NA | CASSSGGYNEQFF | TGCGCCAGCAGCTCAGGTGGATACAATGAGCAGTTCTTC
NA | TRBJ1-1 | TRBV5-6 | NA | CASSLLTTGTEAFF | TGTGCCAGCAGCTTACTGACGACAGGCACTGAAGCTTTCTTT
NA | TRBJ1-4 | TRBV27 | NA | CASRPGKAANEKLFF | TGTGCCAGCCGACCTGGTAAGGCGGCTAATGAAAAACTGTTTTTT
TRBD2 | TRBJ2-3 | TRBV29-1 | NA | CSVPGGGFSDTQYF | TGCAGCGTCCCTGGCGGGGGGTTTTCAGATACGCAGTATTTT
NA | TRBJ1-3 | TRBV7-9 | NA | CASSWWGDSGNTIYF | TGTGCCAGCAGTTGGTGGGGGGACTCTGGAAACACCATATATTTT
NA | TRBJ1-1 | TRBV14 | NA | CASSQRGSRTEAFF | TGTGCCAGCAGCCAACGAGGGAGTAGGACTGAAGCTTTCTTT
NA | TRBJ2-1 | TRBV7-8 | NA | CASTEGGGQVEQFF | TGTGCCAGCACCGAAGGGGGGGGCCAGGTTGAGCAGTTCTTC
NA | TRBJ1-1 | TRBV5-5 | once | CASSTPGDTEAFF | TGTGCCAGCAGCACCCCGGGTGACACTGAAGCTTTCTTT
TRBD1 | TRBJ1-2 | TRBV27 | NA | CASSIQGSNYGYTF | TGTGCCAGCAGTATACAGGGGTCTAACTATGGCTACACCTTC
NA | TRBJ2-3 | TRBV10-1 | NA | CASSTESNLDTQYF | TGCGCCAGCAGTACAGAATCTAACCTAGATACGCAGTATTTT
TRBD1 | TRBJ2-5 | TRBV18 | NA | CASSSGTGGAGETQYF | TGTGCCAGCTCATCGGGGACAGGGGGCGCCGGGGAGACCCAGTACTTC
NA | TRBJ1-1 | TRBV4-1 | NA | CASSQEAWDTEAFF | TGCGCCAGCAGCCAAGAAGCGTGGGACACTGAAGCTTTCTTT
NA | TRBJ1-1 | TRBV27 | NA | CASSLRAGNTEAFF | TGTGCCAGCAGTTTAAGGGCGGGGAACACTGAAGCTTTCTTT
TRBD2 | TRBJ2-1 | TRBV7-9 | NA | CASSYPLAGDTQQFF | TGTGCCAGCAGCTATCCTCTAGCGGGAGACACCCAGCAGTTCTTC
NA | TRBJ1-4 | TRBV7-9 | NA | CASIDDLANEKLFF | TGTGCCAGCATAGACGACTTGGCTAATGAAAAACTGTTTTTT
TRBD2 | TRBJ2-1 | TRBV27 | NA | CASSLAGGYNEQFF | TGTGCCAGCAGTTTGGCGGGAGGCTACAATGAGCAGTTCTTC
NA | TRBJ1-1 | TRBV6-5 | NA | CASSYSWGDTEAFF | TGTGCCAGCAGTTACTCTTGGGGGGACACTGAAGCTTTCTTT
TRBD1 | TRBJ1-1 | TRBV7-9 | NA | CASSLGWGQGIEAFF | TGTGCCAGCAGCCTCGGGTGGGGACAGGGGATTGAAGCTTTCTTT
TRBD2 | TRBJ2-7 | TRBV2 | NA | CASSGFTSGESSYEQYF | TGTGCCAGCAGTGGCTTTACTAGCGGGGAGAGCTCCTACGAGCAGTACTTC
NA | TRBJ2-7 | TRBV29-1 | NA | CSVEDPHTGHEQYF | TGCAGCGTTGAAGATCCCCATACAGGTCACGAGCAGTACTTC
NA | TRBJ2-2 | TRBV2 | medium-sized | CASSPPGSYTGELFF | TGTGCCAGCAGTCCGCCAGGGTCGTACACCGGGGAGCTGTTTTTT
TRBD1 | TRBJ2-4 | TRBV10-3 | NA | CAISDYDREAKNIQYF | TGTGCCATCAGTGACTACGACAGGGAAGCCAAAAACATTCAGTACTTC
NA | TRBJ2-1 | TRBV19 | NA | CASPVASPYNEQFF | TGTGCCAGTCCGGTGGCTAGCCCCTACAATGAGCAGTTCTTC
NA | TRBJ1-5 | TRBV5-4 | NA | CASRRANSNQPQHF | TGTGCCAGCAGAAGAGCAAATAGCAATCAGCCCCAGCATTTT
TRBD1 | TRBJ1-1 | TRBV14 | few | CASSQLGQLPEAFF | TGTGCCAGCAGCCAACTGGGACAGCTTCCTGAAGCTTTCTTT